These 32 T cell receptor beta chains came from one sample sequenced in a study of blood T cell repertoires in COVID-19. TCRdb keeps only in-frame clones here, not all; method: immunoSEQ multiplex PCR. The sample holds a few hundred thousand clones, 70% to 90% seen once. What was sequenced was peripheral blood. All receptors derive from a woman aged 25 to 39 who had recovered from COVID-19.

The chain uses TRBV5-1 and TRBJ2-5, with 11 bases aligning to TRBD2. The ends lost 3 bases at V and 3 bases at J; junction bases unmatched: 4. This CDR3 is built from 15 residues. Germline V gene lookup returns CDR1 SGHRS and CDR2 YFSETQ. The CDR3, as DNA: TGCGCCAGCAGCTCGGGGACTAGCGGAAAAGAGACCCAGTACTTC. Amino acids: CASSSGTSGKETQYF. Supplemented by reference TRBV5-1 and TRBJ2-5, the full variable domain reads KAGVTQTPRYLIKTRGQQVTLSCSPISGHRSVSWYQQTPGQGLQFLFEYFSETQRNKGNFPGRFSGRQFSNSRSEMNVSTLELGDSALYLCASSSGTSGKETQYFGPGTRLLVL.

The chain carries TRBV3-1 (or the pseudogene TRBV3-2) and TRBJ2-4, with TRBD1 matching 10 bases. Germline V gene sequence: CDR1 LGHDT, CDR2 YNNKEL (reference sequence). J lost 3 bases, V lost 6 bases, and 14 bases had no gene match. The CDR3 has 18 amino acids. The CDR3 loop is CASSVTGTGVGVKNIQYF. The CDR3 DNA follows: TGTGCCAGCAGTGTCACCGGGACAGGGGTCGGTGTCAAAAACATTCAGTACTTC.

V and J are TRBV6-5 and TRBJ1-1; no definite D call. The CDR3 runs to 13 residues. V lost 7 bases, J lost 4 bases, and 13 bases lay in between. Germline values: CDR1 MNHEY, CDR2 SVGAGI. DNA for the CDR3: TGTGCCAGCAACCGAGAAAGAGGCACTGAAGCTTTCTTT. Encoded protein: CASNRERGTEAFF.

The chain carries TRBV27 and TRBJ1-2; possibly TRBD1 for D (5 bases). Trimming took 3 bases from V and 7 from J, leaving 12 bases between them. Germline V CDR1 and CDR2: MNHEY, SMNVEV (reference sequence). This CDR3 comprises 13 residues. CDR3 nucleotide sequence: TGTGCCAGCAGTTTGCGTCAGGGAAGTGGCTACACCTTC. Amino acid sequence: CASSLRQGSGYTF.

CDR3: CASSWTDQETQYF. For the CDR3, the DNA is TGTGCCAGCAGTTGGACAGACCAAGAGACCCAGTACTTC. The rearrangement joins TRBV5-4 to TRBJ2-5; weak D call: TRBD1 (6 bases). CDR1 and CDR2 (germline): SGHNT, YYREEE (reference sequence). V was clipped by 5 bases and J by 0 bases, with 8 bases between them. This CDR3 region has 13 residues.

The CDR3 loop reads CAWRYTNYGYTF. In DNA, the CDR3 is TGTGCCTGGAGGTATACTAACTATGGCTACACCTTC. The chain is built from TRBV30 and TRBJ1-2; no definite D call. This CDR3 has 12 amino acids. Between the trimmed V and J ends, which lost 3 bases and 0 bases, there was a span of 5 bases. Germline V gene data show CDR1 as GTSNPN and CDR2 as SVGIG (reference sequence). The full variable domain, completed using reference TRBV30 and TRBJ1-2, is SQTIHQWPATLVQPVGSPLSLECTVEGTSNPNLYWYRQAAGRGLQLLFYSVGIGQISSEVPQNLSASRPQDRQFILSSKKLLLSDSGFYLCAWRYTNYGYTFGSGTRLTVV.

Regarding this clone: The sample carries other DNA sequences with the same CDR3. CDR3 nucleotide sequence: TGCAGCGTTGGTAGCGGGGAGGCGGATACGCAGTATTTT. This gives the protein CSVGSGEADTQYF. The chain links TRBV29-1 to TRBJ2-3; 8 bases align to TRBD2. Per germline, CDR1 SQVTM and CDR2 ANQGSEA. This CDR3 comprises 13 residues. V lost 4 bases to trimming and J lost 6 bases; unmatched junction nucleotides: 6.

The chain couples TRBV19 to TRBJ2-7, with D perhaps matching TRBD1 (5 bases). Germline V CDR1 and CDR2: LNHDA, SQIVND (reference sequence). The CDR3 has 14 amino acids. V shed 1 base and J shed 3 bases, with 10 bases lying between them. This CDR3 reads CASSIAGSGYEQYF. The CDR3 coding sequence is TGTGCCAGTAGTATAGCAGGGTCCGGCTACGAGCAGTACTTC.

V is TRBV4-1 and J is TRBJ1-4, with D perhaps matching TRBD1 (5 bases). Per germline, CDR1 MGHRA and CDR2 YSYEKL. Trimming cost V 1 base and J 7 bases, with 16 bases left between them. This CDR3 is built from 16 residues. The CDR3 coding sequence is TGCGCCAGCAGCCAAGTACTGGGGCATCGTGCTGAAAAACTGTTTTTT. Translated, it gives CASSQVLGHRAEKLFF.

V and J are TRBV7-3 and TRBJ2-5; 13 nucleotides agree with TRBD2. V was pared by 4 bases and J by 5 bases, with 4 bases of the junction left unmatched. Germline assignment: CDR1 SGHTA and CDR2 FQGTGA. The CDR3 totals 15 residues. CDR3 protein: CASSSTSGGAETQYF. The CDR3 region has the DNA TGTGCCAGCAGCTCAACTAGCGGGGGGGCTGAGACCCAGTACTTC.

The V call is TRBV5-1, the J call TRBJ2-1, with no clear D. V was clipped by 0 bases and J by 2 bases, with 9 bases between them. This CDR3 contains 15 residues. The germline gives CDR1 SGHRS, CDR2 YFSETQ. Here the CDR3 DNA reads TGCGCCAGCAGCTTGGCCCCGACTGCCTACAATGAGCAGTTCTTC. As protein: CASSLAPTAYNEQFF.

This sequence joins TRBV6-1 and TRBJ2-5; tentatively, D is TRBD1 (5 bases). Germline loops: CDR1 MNHNS, CDR2 SASEGT. CDR3 length: 16 residues. V shed 0 bases and J shed 7 bases, with 18 bases lying between them. CDR3 bases: TGTGCCAGCAGTGAAGCGTGGCAGGGAAGGGCTGGGACCCAGTACTTC. As protein: CASSEAWQGRAGTQYF.

V is TRBV27 and J is TRBJ1-5, with 9 bases fitting TRBD1. The CDR3 has 17 amino acids. Trimming took 3 bases from V and 0 from J; bases not matched to a gene: 6. Germline V gene data show CDR1 as MNHEY and CDR2 as SMNVEV (reference sequence). CDR3 loop: CASSFGTGPFSNQPQHF. The CDR3 bases are TGTGCCAGCAGTTTCGGGACAGGGCCCTTTAGCAATCAGCCCCAGCATTTT.

The CDR3 DNA reads as TGTGCCTGGAGTGTACGATTGGGCAGGGCAGAGACCCAGTACTTC. This codes for CAWSVRLGRAETQYF. The gene calls are TRBV30 and TRBJ2-5; maybe TRBD1 (5 bases). Germline CDR1 is GTSNPN and CDR2 is SVGIG (reference sequence). Trimming removed 0 bases at V and 4 bases at J, with 15 bases between. The CDR3 length is 15 residues.

The rearrangement joins TRBV12-5 to TRBJ1-1; 7 nucleotides line up with TRBD1. V was clipped by 5 bases and J by 4 bases; unmatched bases: 7. This CDR3 is 14 amino acids long. Germline V gene sequence: CDR1 LGHNT, CDR2 FRNRAP. CDR3 DNA sequence: TGTGCTAGTGGTGACAGGGTCGGTCCCACTGAAGCTTTCTTT. Its translation is CASGDRVGPTEAFF.

CDR3 residues: CASSLDRDQPQHF. CDR3 in DNA: TGCGCCAGCAGTCTCGACAGAGATCAGCCCCAGCATTTT. The chain has TRBV5-1 and TRBJ1-5; D possibly corresponds to TRBD1 (5 bases). CDR3 length: 13 residues. V was shortened by 5 bases and J by 5 bases, with 11 bases between the two germline ends. Per the germline V gene, CDR1 is SGHRS and CDR2 is YFSETQ. The whole variable domain, filled in from reference TRBV5-1 and TRBJ1-5, reads KAGVTQTPRYLIKTRGQQVTLSCSPISGHRSVSWYQQTPGQGLQFLFEYFSETQRNKGNFPGRFSGRQFSNSRSEMNVSTLELGDSALYLCASSLDRDQPQHFGDGTRLSIL.

This rearrangement joins TRBV5-6 to TRBJ1-2, with 8 bases identical to TRBD1. This CDR3 is 13 amino acids long. V dropped 4 bases and J dropped 11; count of bases not matched to a gene: 10. Germline CDR1 is SGHDT and CDR2 is YYEEEE. In nucleotides, the CDR3 is TGTGCCAGCAGCCGGACAGGGCCCTTGGGTTACACCTTC. Translating it yields CASSRTGPLGYTF.

V is TRBV2 and J is TRBJ1-1; D call uncertain. This CDR3 is built from 14 residues. The V gene's germline CDR1 is SNHLY and CDR2 FYNNEI. Trimming cost V 7 bases and J 1 base, with 13 bases left between them. For the CDR3, the DNA is TGTGCCAGCACCAGCGAACATGGGAACACTGAAGCTTTCTTT. As protein: CASTSEHGNTEAFF. Using reference TRBV2 and TRBJ1-1 for the parts outside the CDR3, the full variable domain is EPEVTQTPSHQVTQMGQEVILRCVPISNHLYFYWYRQILGQKVEFLVSFYNNEISEKSEIFDDQFSVERPDGSNFTLKIRSTKLEDSAMYFCASTSEHGNTEAFFGQGTRLTVV.

The chain couples TRBV4-1 to TRBJ1-5; possibly TRBD1 for D (5 bases). Germline CDR1 reads MGHRA; CDR2 reads YSYEKL. CDR3 length equals 15 residues. Trimming cost V 3 bases and J 4 bases, with 13 bases left between them. The CDR3 coding sequence is TGCGCCAGCAGCCAGGGCTTGACAGCAAATCAGCCCCAGCATTTT. Translated: CASSQGLTANQPQHF.

The chain couples TRBV7-9 to TRBJ1-1; no firm D call. Germline V gene sequence: CDR1 SEHNR, CDR2 FQNEAQ (reference sequence). V was trimmed by 2 bases and J by 5 bases, leaving 9 bases between them. The CDR3 length is 13 residues. The CDR3 nucleotides read TGTGCCAGCAGCTTATTTCGGGGAACTGAAGCTTTCTTT. It yields the protein CASSLFRGTEAFF.

This clone was found many times. Within the sample, other DNA sequences also encode this same CDR3. This chain connects TRBV7-8 to TRBJ2-7; 7 positions match TRBD1. This CDR3 region has 15 residues. Germline CDR1 reads SGHVS; CDR2 reads FQNEAQ. The trim removed 5 bases at V and 5 bases at J, leaving 12 bases unmatched. CDR3 loop: CASSPRVGQKNEQYF. CDR3 bases: TGTGCCAGCAGCCCTAGAGTGGGACAGAAGAACGAGCAGTACTTC.

The rearrangement joins TRBV28 to TRBJ1-1; D ambiguous. Germline values: CDR1 MDHEN, CDR2 SYDVKM. V was trimmed by 5 bases and J by 9 bases, leaving 10 bases between them. The CDR3 has 11 residues. The CDR3 nucleotides are TGTGCCAGCAGTCAAACCGACAAAGCTTTCTTT. This gives the protein CASSQTDKAFF.

The chain combines TRBV29-1 with TRBJ2-5; 11 nucleotides align to TRBD1. This CDR3 contains 14 residues. Germline trimming cut 6 bases from V and 6 bases from J; bases unmatched to any gene: 9. Germline CDR1 reads SQVTM; CDR2 reads ANQGSEA. The CDR3 protein is CSVEWTGGEKTQYF. The CDR3 DNA follows: TGCAGCGTGGAATGGACAGGGGGCGAGAAGACCCAGTACTTC.

V gene TRBV18 combines with J gene TRBJ2-1, with a possible D match to TRBD1 (6 bases). Germline values: CDR1 KGHSH, CDR2 LQKENI. This CDR3 has 15 amino acids. The ends were cut back, 5 bases at V and 9 bases at J, with 20 bases in the middle. As DNA, the CDR3 is TGTGCCAGCTCAGAATACTTTCGACAGGCCTCTGAGCAGTTCTTC. It translates to CASSEYFRQASEQFF.

This chain uses TRBV2 with TRBJ2-3, with 7 bases matching TRBD2. Losses at the gene ends were 6 bases for V and 1 base for J; bases not matched to a gene: 10. Germline V gene sequence: CDR1 SNHLY, CDR2 FYNNEI. This CDR3 has 16 residues. In DNA form, the CDR3 reads TGTGCCAGCAGCTCTATGAGGAGCGGGGGCACAGATACGCAGTATTTT. Residues: CASSSMRSGGTDTQYF.

The chain links TRBV9 to TRBJ2-7; a possible D gene is TRBD1 (6 bases). The V gene lost 0 bases and the J gene lost 3 bases, with 10 bases spanning the gap. This CDR3 has 14 amino acids. From germline, CDR1 is SGDLS and CDR2 YYNGEE. Written as DNA, the CDR3 is TGTGCCAGCAGCGTAGAGGGGGACGACTACGAGCAGTACTTC. Translated: CASSVEGDDYEQYF.

V gene TRBV19 combines with J gene TRBJ1-4; 7 bases fit TRBD1. Germline CDR1 reads LNHDA; CDR2 reads SQIVND (reference sequence). The J segment lost 6 bases and the V segment lost 9 bases, leaving 7 bases of the junction unmatched. The CDR3 is 13 residues long. In DNA form, the CDR3 reads TGTGCCAGGGCCGGGACAGCGGATGAAAAACTGTTTTTT. Translation gives CARAGTADEKLFF.

About this clone: The sample carries other DNA sequences with the same CDR3. This chain joins TRBV4-1 and TRBJ1-1; perhaps TRBD1 as D (5 bases). V lost 1 base, J lost 4 bases, and 13 bases lay in between. The CDR3 length is 15 residues. Germline assignment: CDR1 MGHRA and CDR2 YSYEKL. The CDR3 bases are TGCGCCAGCAGCCAAGTCGGAGGGGTTGGCACTGAAGCTTTCTTT. Translating gives CASSQVGGVGTEAFF.

The chain links TRBV4-2 to TRBJ2-1; D perhaps matches TRBD1 (6 bases). This CDR3 region has 16 residues. Deletions cut 4 bases from V and 5 bases from J, with 18 bases between. Germline V gene data show CDR1 as LGHNA and CDR2 as YNFKEQ. Here the CDR3 DNA reads TGTGCCAGCAGCCCTTTAGGACAGAGGGATGACAATGAGCAGTTCTTC. Its translation is CASSPLGQRDDNEQFF.

The V call is TRBV19, the J call TRBJ2-2; perhaps TRBD1 as D (6 bases). The V end was cut by 3 bases, the J end by 6 bases, with 11 bases between. The CDR3 runs 14 residues. Germline lookup yields CDR1 LNHDA and CDR2 SQIVND (reference sequence). DNA of the CDR3: TGTGCCAGTAGTATTTGGGGGCCGGCCGGGGAGCTGTTTTTT. Protein sequence: CASSIWGPAGELFF.

J is TRBJ1-4 and V is TRBV19; D not certain. V shed 5 bases and J shed 8 bases, with 15 bases lying between them. Looked up from germline, CDR1 is LNHDA and CDR2 is SQIVND (reference sequence). This CDR3 has 14 residues. The CDR3 sequence: CASSPQGLGEKLFF. The DNA for the CDR3 is TGTGCCAGTAGTCCCCAAGGTTTGGGCGAAAAACTGTTTTTT.

The genes are TRBV27 and TRBJ1-6; D is undetermined. CDR1 is MNHEY and CDR2 is SMNVEV in the germline V gene (reference sequence). The V and J ends lost 6 bases and 11 bases respectively, with 14 bases between them. The CDR3 has 13 amino acids. CDR3 region: CASSFALSTPLHF. CDR3 sequence (DNA): TGTGCCAGCAGCTTCGCTCTCAGTACACCCCTCCACTTT.